Included here is one T cell receptor beta chain sequence, with context. Antigen specificity is unknown. This entry comes from a study of graft-versus-host responses after intestinal transplantation. Study-wide context: Transplant recipients had multivisceral, liver-intestinal, or isolated intestinal grafts. Every transplant recipient was induced with anti-thymocyte globulin, then maintained on tacrolimus and steroids for two to three years.

Study results and limitations: High graft-versus-host to host-versus-graft clonal ratios were found in allografts of patients who had graft-donor T cell macrochimerism. There were GvH clones found in recipient marrow, and some of them appeared first in ileum or blood.

Profiling relied on immunoSEQ multiplex PCR, and the TCRdb table lists in-frame clones only, not all of them. Altogether about 88,000 clones are present, 85% to 95% being singletons, with the ten largest covering under 0.4%. V lost 5 bases, J lost 5 bases, and 13 bases lay in between. CDR3 size: 13 residues. Per germline, CDR1 SGHRS and CDR2 YFSETQ. The sample consisted of unstimulated CD4+ T cells sorted from spleen or lymph node cells, taken before transplant. This chain links TRBV5-1 with TRBJ1-1; D may be TRBD1 (5 bases). The TCR comes from a human donor who was the organ donor for an intestinal transplant. The CDR3 sequence is CASRSKEGTEAFF. Written as DNA, the CDR3 is TGCGCCAGCAGGTCGAAGGAGGGGACTGAAGCTTTCTTT.